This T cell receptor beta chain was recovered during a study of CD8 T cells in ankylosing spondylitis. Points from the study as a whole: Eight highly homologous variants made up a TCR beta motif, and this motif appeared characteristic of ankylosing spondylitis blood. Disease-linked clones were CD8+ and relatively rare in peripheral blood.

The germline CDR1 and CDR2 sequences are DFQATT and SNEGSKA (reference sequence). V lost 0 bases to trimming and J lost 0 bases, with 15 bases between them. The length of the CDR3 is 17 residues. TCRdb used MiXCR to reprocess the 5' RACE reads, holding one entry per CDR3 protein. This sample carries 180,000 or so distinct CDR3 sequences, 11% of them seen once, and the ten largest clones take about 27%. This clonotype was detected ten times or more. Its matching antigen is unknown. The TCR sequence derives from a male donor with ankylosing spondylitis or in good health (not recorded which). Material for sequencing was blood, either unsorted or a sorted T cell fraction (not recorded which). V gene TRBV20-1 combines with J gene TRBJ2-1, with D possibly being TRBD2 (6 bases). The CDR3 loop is CSARDLGGTLSYNEQFF. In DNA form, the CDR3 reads TGCAGTGCTAGAGATCTAGGCGGGACCCTCTCCTACAATGAGCAGTTCTTC.